The 18 T cell receptor beta chains in this list originate from one sample, sequenced in a study of blood T cell repertoires in COVID-19. Sequencing was performed with immunoSEQ multiplex PCR; in TCRdb, only in-frame clones are kept and a portion is missing. The repertoire holds some 80,000 clones, 65% to 80% seen once, with around 19% in the top ten. Sequencing input: peripheral blood. The receptors derive from an elderly woman with active or convalescent COVID-19.

The CDR3 loop reads CASSPRGGPDTQYF. DNA of the CDR3: TGTGCCAGCAGCCCACGCGGGGGGCCGGATACGCAGTATTTT. V is TRBV3-1 (or the pseudogene TRBV3-2) and J is TRBJ2-3, with 8 nucleotides matching TRBD2. V shed 4 bases, J shed 6 bases, and the junction held 6 bases outside the gene matches. The CDR3 totals 14 residues. Germline CDR1 reads LGHDT; CDR2 reads YNNKEL (reference sequence).

The chain employs TRBV5-6 and TRBJ2-2, with TRBD1 identical over 8 bases. The CDR3 runs 16 residues. With V trimmed by 1 base and J by 6 bases, 8 bases remained unmatched. From germline, CDR1 is SGHDT and CDR2 YYEEEE. The CDR3 sequence is CASSLLTGAVAGELFF. The CDR3 nucleotides read TGTGCCAGCAGCTTGCTGACAGGGGCGGTCGCCGGGGAGCTGTTTTTT.

DNA for the CDR3: TGTGCCAGCAGTTTATCCCACTACAATGAGCAGTTCTTC. This sequence encodes CASSLSHYNEQFF. The rearrangement links TRBV27 to TRBJ2-1; D unclear. V was clipped by 0 bases and J by 3 bases, with 3 bases between them. Germline V lookup: CDR1 MNHEY, CDR2 SMNVEV (reference sequence). The CDR3 is 13 amino acids.

V gene TRBV5-4 combines with J gene TRBJ1-6, with a possible D match to TRBD1 (5 bases). This CDR3 has 13 amino acids. The germline V gene has CDR1 SGHNT and CDR2 YYREEE (reference sequence). V lost 2 bases and J lost 8, with 8 bases in between. DNA for the CDR3: TGTGCCAGCAGCTTCAGGGAGGATTCACCCCTCCACTTT. Translated, it gives CASSFREDSPLHF.

The chain joins TRBV5-1 to TRBJ1-1, with D possibly matching TRBD1 (5 bases). V was clipped by 2 bases and J by 1 base, with 9 bases between them. The CDR3 sequence is 14 residues long. Germline V gives CDR1 SGHRS, CDR2 YFSETQ. The CDR3 loop is CASSLMDTNTEAFF. DNA of the CDR3: TGCGCCAGCAGCTTAATGGACACGAACACTGAAGCTTTCTTT.

The V gene is TRBV7-6, the J gene TRBJ2-3, with 8 bases that match TRBD2. V gave up 6 bases and J gave up 3 bases; unmatched junction bases: 11. The CDR3 is made up of 16 amino acids. The V gene's germline CDR1 is SGHVS and CDR2 FNYEAQ. This CDR3 reads CASRRSGGAGTDTQYF. In DNA, the CDR3 is TGTGCCAGCAGGAGGAGCGGGGGAGCGGGGACAGATACGCAGTATTTT.

The chain links TRBV14 to TRBJ1-6; D remains unclear. The CDR3 contains 15 residues. V was cut by 1 base and J by 7 bases, with 11 bases left in between. The germline V gene has CDR1 SGHDN and CDR2 FVKESK. CDR3 DNA: TGTGCCAGCAGCCAAGGGAGGTTGGGGAATTCACCCCTCCACTTT. Translated: CASSQGRLGNSPLHF.

This chain links TRBV6-6 with TRBJ2-5; D might be TRBD1 (6 bases). Germline values: CDR1 MNHNY, CDR2 SVGAGI (reference sequence). The CDR3 sequence is 13 residues long. V lost 5 bases, J lost 7 bases, and 14 bases lay in between. This CDR3 is CASSTDRLGTQYF. The CDR3 region has the DNA TGTGCCAGCAGTACCGACAGGTTGGGGACCCAGTACTTC.

The chain has TRBV12-2 and TRBJ1-2. TRBV12-2 is shown as a pseudogene. The CDR3 loop spans 13 amino acids. The CDR3 here is CASPGLSLDGYTF. The CDR3 DNA reads TGTGCAAGTCCCGGACTGTCCCTAGATGGCTACACCTTC.

This chain connects TRBV19 to TRBJ2-5, with 7 bases that match TRBD1. J was trimmed by 2 bases and V by 5 bases; bases with no gene match: 5. CDR1 and CDR2 from the germline V gene are LNHDA and SQIVND (reference sequence). The CDR3 runs to 14 residues. CDR3 protein: CASSRQGIQETQYF. For the CDR3, the DNA is TGTGCCAGTAGTCGACAGGGAATACAAGAGACCCAGTACTTC.

The rearrangement joins TRBV11-2 to TRBJ1-4; no reliable D call. The V and J ends lost 2 bases and 5 bases respectively, with 9 bases between them. CDR3 size: 14 residues. Germline V CDR1 and CDR2: SGHAT, FQNNGV. Written as DNA, the CDR3 is TGTGCCAGCAGCTTAAACAGACGGAATGAAAAACTGTTTTTT. Translated, it gives CASSLNRRNEKLFF.

This rearrangement joins TRBV29-1 to TRBJ2-1, with 12 bases fitting TRBD2. With 3 bases clipped from V and 10 bases from J, the junction kept 10 bases outside the gene matches. The V gene's germline CDR1 is SQVTM and CDR2 ANQGSEA. There are 15 residues in the CDR3. The CDR3 loop reads CSVEKRLAGVGEQFF. For the CDR3, the DNA is TGCAGCGTTGAGAAAAGACTAGCGGGGGTAGGGGAGCAGTTCTTC.

In this sample, this clone turned up a few times. V usage is TRBV7-6 and J usage is TRBJ2-1, with 7 bases that match TRBD2. CDR1 and CDR2 (germline): SGHVS, FNYEAQ. The CDR3 runs 19 residues. Trimming took 0 bases from V and 9 from J; bases not matched to a gene: 20. The CDR3 DNA reads as TGTGCCAGCAGCTTAGCAACCCCACTGAACCTGGGGGGGTTGGTTGAGCAGTTCTTC. Translated, it gives CASSLATPLNLGGLVEQFF. Full variable domain (missing parts from reference TRBV7-6 and TRBJ2-1): GAGVSQSPRYKVTKRGQDVALRCDPISGHVSLYWYRQALGQGPEFLTYFNYEAQQDKSGLPNDRFSAERPEGSISTLTIQRTEQRDSAMYRCASSLATPLNLGGLVEQFFGPGTRLTVL.

V usage is TRBV6-2 or TRBV6-3 and J usage is TRBJ2-6, with D possibly matching TRBD2 (6 bases). CDR3 length: 21 amino acids. Per the germline V gene, CDR1 is MNHEY and CDR2 is SVGEGT. V was pared by 0 bases and J by 0 bases, with 21 bases between. This CDR3 is CASSYSIVVSGGFSGANVLTF. In nucleotides, the CDR3 is TGTGCCAGCAGTTACTCGATAGTAGTATCCGGGGGTTTCTCTGGGGCCAACGTCCTGACTTTC.

The chain is built from TRBV9 and TRBJ2-1; perhaps TRBD2 as D (6 bases). Germline CDR1 is SGDLS and CDR2 is YYNGEE. The CDR3 length is 14 residues. V was trimmed by 4 bases and J by 4 bases, leaving 12 bases between them. The DNA of the CDR3 is TGTGCCAGCAGCCCCCTGGGGGGATACAATGAGCAGTTCTTC. This translates into CASSPLGGYNEQFF.

This chain joins TRBV19 and TRBJ2-1; 9 nucleotides line up with TRBD1. V trimming: 0 bases; J trimming: 8 bases; junction bases outside the gene matches: 5. The CDR3 has 15 amino acids. Germline CDR1 and CDR2: LNHDA and SQIVND (reference sequence). The CDR3 coding sequence is TGTGCCAGTAGTATAGATGACAGGGGGGTAGATGAGCAGTTCTTC. This gives the protein CASSIDDRGVDEQFF.

The J gene is TRBJ1-3, the V gene TRBV28, with TRBD1 matching over 7 bases. V shed 8 bases, J shed 2 bases, and the junction held 6 bases outside the gene matches. Germline V lookup: CDR1 MDHEN, CDR2 SYDVKM. The CDR3 spans 14 residues. The chain's CDR3 is CASSSGTAGNTIYF. The CDR3 coding sequence is TGTGCCAGCTCATCCGGGACAGCTGGAAACACCATATATTTT.

The CDR3 loop is CASYRGTGGLNEQFF. The CDR3 DNA reads TGTGCCAGCTACCGGGGGACAGGGGGTCTGAATGAGCAGTTCTTC. The chain couples TRBV7-2 to TRBJ2-1, with 11 bases that match TRBD1. The J segment lost 7 bases and the V segment lost 8 bases, leaving 10 bases of the junction unmatched. The CDR3 has 15 amino acids. Germline values: CDR1 SGHTA, CDR2 FQGNSA.